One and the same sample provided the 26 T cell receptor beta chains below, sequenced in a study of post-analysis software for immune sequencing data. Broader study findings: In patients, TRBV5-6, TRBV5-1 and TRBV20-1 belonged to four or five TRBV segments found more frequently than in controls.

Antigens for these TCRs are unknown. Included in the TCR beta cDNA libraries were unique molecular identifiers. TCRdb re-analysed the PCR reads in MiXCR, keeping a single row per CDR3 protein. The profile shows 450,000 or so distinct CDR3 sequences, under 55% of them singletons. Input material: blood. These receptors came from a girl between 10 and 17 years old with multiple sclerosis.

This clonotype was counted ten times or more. The CDR3 nucleotides are TGTGCCAGCAGCTTAGTCCTCTATGAGCAGTTCTTC. Encoded protein: CASSLVLYEQFF. This chain uses TRBV7-2 with TRBJ2-1; unclear D gene. This CDR3 is 12 amino acids long. Germline values: CDR1 SGHTA, CDR2 FQGNSA. Trimming took off 1 base at V and 8 bases at J, with 6 bases between the two ends.

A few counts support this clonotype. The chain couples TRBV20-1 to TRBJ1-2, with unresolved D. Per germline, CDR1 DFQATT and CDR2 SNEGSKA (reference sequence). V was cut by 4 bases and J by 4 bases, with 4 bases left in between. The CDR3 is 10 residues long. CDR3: CSAMLYGYTF. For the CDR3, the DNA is TGCAGTGCTATGCTCTATGGCTACACCTTC.

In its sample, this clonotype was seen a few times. CDR3 residues: CASSLGGSWDEQFF. In DNA, the CDR3 is TGCGCCAGCAGCTTGGGCGGGTCGTGGGATGAGCAGTTCTTC. The rearrangement links TRBV5-1 to TRBJ2-1, with a tentative D call TRBD2 (5 bases). This CDR3 spans 14 amino acids. Germline V gives CDR1 SGHRS, CDR2 YFSETQ. The ends were cut back, 0 bases at V and 8 bases at J, with 12 bases in the middle.

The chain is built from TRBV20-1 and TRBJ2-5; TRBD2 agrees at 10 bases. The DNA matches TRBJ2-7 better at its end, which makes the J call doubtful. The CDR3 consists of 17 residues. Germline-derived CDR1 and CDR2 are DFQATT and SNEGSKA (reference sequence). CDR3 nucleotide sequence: TGCAGTGCTACAGATGTGGCCTTAGCGGGAGGTGTCAACGAGCAGTACTTC. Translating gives CSATDVALAGGVNEQYF.

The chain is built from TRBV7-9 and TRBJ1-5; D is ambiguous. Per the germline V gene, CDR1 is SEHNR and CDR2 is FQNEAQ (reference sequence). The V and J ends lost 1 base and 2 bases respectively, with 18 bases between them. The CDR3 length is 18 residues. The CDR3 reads CASSLELDGRVGNQPQHF. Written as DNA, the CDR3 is TGTGCCAGCAGCTTAGAACTAGACGGCCGTGTCGGCAATCAGCCCCAGCATTTT.

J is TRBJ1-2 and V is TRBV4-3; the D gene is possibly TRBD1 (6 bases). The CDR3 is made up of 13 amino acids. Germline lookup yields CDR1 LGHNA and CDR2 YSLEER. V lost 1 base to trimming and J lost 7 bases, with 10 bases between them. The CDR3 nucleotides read TGCGCCAGCAGCCAAGGTCCGGGGGCTGGCTACACCTTC. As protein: CASSQGPGAGYTF.

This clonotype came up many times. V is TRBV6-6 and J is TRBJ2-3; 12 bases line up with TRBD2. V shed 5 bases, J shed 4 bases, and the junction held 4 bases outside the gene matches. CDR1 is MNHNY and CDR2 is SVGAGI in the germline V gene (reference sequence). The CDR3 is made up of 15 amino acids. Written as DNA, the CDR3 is TGTGCCAGCAGTCTAGCGGGAGGGCGGGCAGATACGCAGTATTTT. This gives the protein CASSLAGGRADTQYF.

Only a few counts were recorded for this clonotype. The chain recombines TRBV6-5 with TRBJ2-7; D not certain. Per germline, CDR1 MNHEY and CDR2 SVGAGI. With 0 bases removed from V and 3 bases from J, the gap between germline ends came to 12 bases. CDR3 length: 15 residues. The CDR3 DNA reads TGTGCCAGCAGTTACTCACGGAGAGTGAGCTACGAGCAGTACTTC. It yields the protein CASSYSRRVSYEQYF.

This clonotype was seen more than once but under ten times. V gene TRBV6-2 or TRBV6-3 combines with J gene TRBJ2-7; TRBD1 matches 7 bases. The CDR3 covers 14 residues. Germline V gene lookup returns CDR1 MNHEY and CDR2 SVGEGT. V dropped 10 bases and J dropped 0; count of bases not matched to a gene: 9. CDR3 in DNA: TGTGCCAACAGCCCTAGGGGGCCCTCCTACGAGCAGTACTTC. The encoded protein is CANSPRGPSYEQYF.

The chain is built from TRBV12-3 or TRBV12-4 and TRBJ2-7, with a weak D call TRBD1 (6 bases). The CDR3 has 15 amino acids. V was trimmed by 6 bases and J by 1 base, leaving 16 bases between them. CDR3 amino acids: CASSYPETGSYEQYF. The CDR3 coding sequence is TGTGCCAGCAGCTACCCTGAGACAGGTTCCTACGAGCAGTACTTC.

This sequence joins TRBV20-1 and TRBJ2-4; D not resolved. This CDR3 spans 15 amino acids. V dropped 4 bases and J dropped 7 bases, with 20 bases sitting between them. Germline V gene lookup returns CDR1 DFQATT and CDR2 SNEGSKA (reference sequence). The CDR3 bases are TGCAGTGCTACCCATCCGGGCCTGGGCGGCAACATTCAGTACTTC. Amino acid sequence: CSATHPGLGGNIQYF.

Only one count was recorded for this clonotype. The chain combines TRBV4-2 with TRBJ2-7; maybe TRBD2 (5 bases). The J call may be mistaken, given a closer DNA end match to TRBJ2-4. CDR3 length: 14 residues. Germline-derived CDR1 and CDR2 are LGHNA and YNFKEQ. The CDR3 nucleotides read TGTGCCAGCAGCCAACGAACTACGGGGAACATTCAGTACTTC. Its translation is CASSQRTTGNIQYF.

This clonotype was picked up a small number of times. Here the CDR3 reads CSAGGRALGEQYF. The CDR3 region has the DNA TGCAGCGCCGGAGGGAGGGCTCTCGGGGAGCAGTACTTC. The V gene is TRBV29-1, the J gene TRBJ2-7; 7 bases are a match to TRBD2. V shed 7 bases, J shed 7 bases, and the junction held 13 bases outside the gene matches. The V gene's germline CDR1 is SQVTM and CDR2 ANQGSEA. CDR3 length equals 13 residues.

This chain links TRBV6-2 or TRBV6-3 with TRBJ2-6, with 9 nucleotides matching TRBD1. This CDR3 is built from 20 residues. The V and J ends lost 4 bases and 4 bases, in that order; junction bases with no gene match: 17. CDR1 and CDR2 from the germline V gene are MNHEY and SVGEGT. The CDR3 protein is CASSSTFPGQGTPGANVLTF. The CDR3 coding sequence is TGTGCCAGCAGTTCCACTTTCCCGGGACAGGGTACCCCCGGGGCCAACGTCCTGACTTTC.

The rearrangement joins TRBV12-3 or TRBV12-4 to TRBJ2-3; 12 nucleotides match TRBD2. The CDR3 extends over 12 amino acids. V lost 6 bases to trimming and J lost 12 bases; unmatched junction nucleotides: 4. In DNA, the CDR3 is TGTGCCAGCAGCCCTAGCGGGAGGGCCCAGTATTTT. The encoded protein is CASSPSGRAQYF.

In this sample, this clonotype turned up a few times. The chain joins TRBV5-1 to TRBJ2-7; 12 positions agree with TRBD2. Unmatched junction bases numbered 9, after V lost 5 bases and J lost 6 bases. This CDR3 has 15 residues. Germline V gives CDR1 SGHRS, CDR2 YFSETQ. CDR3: CASSPRTSGISEQYF. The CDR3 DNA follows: TGCGCCAGCAGTCCCAGGACTAGCGGGATCTCCGAGCAGTACTTC.

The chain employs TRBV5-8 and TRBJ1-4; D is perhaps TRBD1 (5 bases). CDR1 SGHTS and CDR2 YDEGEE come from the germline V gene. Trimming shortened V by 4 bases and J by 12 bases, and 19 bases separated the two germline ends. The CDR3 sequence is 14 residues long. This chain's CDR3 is CASSRGTARIELFF. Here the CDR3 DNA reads TGTGCCAGCAGCCGGGGGACCGCTAGAATCGAACTGTTTTTT.

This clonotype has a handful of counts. CDR3 in DNA: TGCGCCAGCAGCCCGACAGGGGACGGGAGGGCTTCCTACAATGAGCAGTTCTTC. This translates into CASSPTGDGRASYNEQFF. The chain couples TRBV5-1 to TRBJ2-1, with D perhaps given as TRBD1 or TRBD2 (8 bases each). The germline V and J ends were trimmed by 4 bases and 1 base, with 21 bases remaining between them. The CDR3 spans 18 residues. Germline assignment: CDR1 SGHRS and CDR2 YFSETQ.

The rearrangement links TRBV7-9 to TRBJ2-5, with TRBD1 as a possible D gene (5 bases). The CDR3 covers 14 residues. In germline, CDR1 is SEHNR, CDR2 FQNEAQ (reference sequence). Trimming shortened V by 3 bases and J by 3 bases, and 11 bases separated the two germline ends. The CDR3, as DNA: TGTGCCAGCAGCTTTTGGACAAGGGAAGAGACCCAGTACTTC. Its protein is CASSFWTREETQYF.

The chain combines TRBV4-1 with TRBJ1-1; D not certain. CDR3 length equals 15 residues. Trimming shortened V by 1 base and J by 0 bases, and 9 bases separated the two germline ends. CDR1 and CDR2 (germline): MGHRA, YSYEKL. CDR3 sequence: CASSQGGTMNTEAFF. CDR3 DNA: TGCGCCAGCAGCCAAGGGGGAACAATGAACACTGAAGCTTTCTTT.

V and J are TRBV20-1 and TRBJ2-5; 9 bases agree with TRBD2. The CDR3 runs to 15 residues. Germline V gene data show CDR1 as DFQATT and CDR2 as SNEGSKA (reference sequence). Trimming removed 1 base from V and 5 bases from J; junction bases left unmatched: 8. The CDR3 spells CSARGSGREAETQYF. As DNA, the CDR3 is TGCAGTGCTAGAGGTAGCGGGAGAGAAGCGGAGACCCAGTACTTC.

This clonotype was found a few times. CDR3 loop: CATSRGTSGIHEQYF. The CDR3 DNA is TGTGCCACCAGCAGAGGGACTAGCGGGATCCACGAGCAGTACTTC. This sequence joins TRBV15 and TRBJ2-7; TRBD2 agrees at 12 bases. Germline-derived CDR1 and CDR2 are LNHNV and YYDKDF (reference sequence). The CDR3 is 15 amino acids. V was pared by 1 base and J by 5 bases, with 3 bases of the junction left unmatched. The whole variable domain, filled in from reference TRBV15 and TRBJ2-7, reads DAMVIQNPRYQVTQFGKPVTLSCSQTLNHNVMYWYQQKSSQAPKLLFHYYDKDFNNEADTPDNFQSRRPNTSFCFLDIRSPGLGDTAMYLCATSRGTSGIHEQYFGPGTRLTVT.

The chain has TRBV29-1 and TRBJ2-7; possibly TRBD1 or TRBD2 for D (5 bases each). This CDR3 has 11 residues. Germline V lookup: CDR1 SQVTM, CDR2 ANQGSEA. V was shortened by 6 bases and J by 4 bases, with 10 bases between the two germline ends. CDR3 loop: CSVRDGYEQYF. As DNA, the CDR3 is TGCAGCGTGAGGGACGGTTACGAGCAGTACTTC.

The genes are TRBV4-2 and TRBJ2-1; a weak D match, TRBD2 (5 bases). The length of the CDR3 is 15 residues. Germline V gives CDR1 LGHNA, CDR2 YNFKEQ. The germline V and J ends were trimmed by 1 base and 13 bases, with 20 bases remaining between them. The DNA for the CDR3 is TGTGCCAGCAGCCAAGTCGGACTTACCCAAGAGACCCAGTTCTTC. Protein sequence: CASSQVGLTQETQFF.

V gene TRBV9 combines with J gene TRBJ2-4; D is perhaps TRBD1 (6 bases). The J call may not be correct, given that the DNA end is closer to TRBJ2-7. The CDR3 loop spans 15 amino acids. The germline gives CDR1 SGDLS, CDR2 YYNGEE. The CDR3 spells CASSEGRDIAYEQYF. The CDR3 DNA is TGTGCCAGCAGCGAGGGACGGGACATAGCCTACGAGCAGTACTTC.

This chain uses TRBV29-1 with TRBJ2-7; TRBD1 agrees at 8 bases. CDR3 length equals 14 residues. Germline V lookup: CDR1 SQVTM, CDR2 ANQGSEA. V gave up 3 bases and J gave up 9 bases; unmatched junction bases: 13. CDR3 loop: CSVDYVGQERVQYF. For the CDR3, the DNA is TGCAGCGTTGACTACGTGGGACAGGAGAGGGTGCAGTACTTC.